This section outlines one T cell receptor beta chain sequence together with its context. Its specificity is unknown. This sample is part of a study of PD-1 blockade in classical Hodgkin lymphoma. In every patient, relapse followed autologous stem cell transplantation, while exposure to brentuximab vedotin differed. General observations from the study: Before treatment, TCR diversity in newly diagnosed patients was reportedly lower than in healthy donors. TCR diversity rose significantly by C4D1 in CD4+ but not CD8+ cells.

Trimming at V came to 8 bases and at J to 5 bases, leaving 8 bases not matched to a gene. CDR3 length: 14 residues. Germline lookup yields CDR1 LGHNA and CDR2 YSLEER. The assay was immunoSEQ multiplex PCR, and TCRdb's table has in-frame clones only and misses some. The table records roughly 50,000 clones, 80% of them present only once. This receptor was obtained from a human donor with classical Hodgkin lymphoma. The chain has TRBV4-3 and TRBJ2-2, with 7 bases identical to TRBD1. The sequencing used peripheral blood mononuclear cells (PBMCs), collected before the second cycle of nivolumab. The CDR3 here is CASGMTGRTGELFF. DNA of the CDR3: TGCGCCAGCGGTATGACAGGGAGAACCGGGGAGCTGTTTTTT.